The rows below give T cell receptor beta chains drawn from one sample of a study of blood T cell repertoires in COVID-19. Data came from immunoSEQ multiplex PCR; TCRdb stores just in-frame clones and leaves some out. This sample has approximately 90,000 clones, with around 88% found just once. Sequencing was carried out using peripheral blood. These receptors came from a man in his 60s with acute or convalescent COVID-19. The CDR3 runs from the conserved cysteine through the conserved F or W. Each record gives: D gene, J gene, V gene, clone size, CDR3 protein, CDR3 DNA. The D gene is left open where the match is weak. Not every row has a clone size; where given, it reads once, few, many or a size class.

D: TRBD1
J: TRBJ2-2
V: TRBV14
size: -
CDR3: CASRQGTTYTGELFF
DNA: TGTGCCAGCAGACAGGGGACCACTTACACCGGGGAGCTGTTTTTT

D: TRBD1
J: TRBJ1-2
V: TRBV9
size: -
CDR3: CASSVVAGGGYGYTF
DNA: TGTGCCAGCAGCGTAGTGGCAGGGGGCGGCTATGGCTACACCTTC

D: -
J: TRBJ1-1
V: TRBV19
size: -
CDR3: CASTQGLGTEAFF
DNA: TGTGCCAGTACACAGGGATTGGGCACTGAAGCTTTCTTT

D: -
J: TRBJ1-2
V: TRBV5-4
size: -
CDR3: CASSLIGPGSGYTF
DNA: TGTGCCAGCAGCTTGATAGGGCCGGGGAGTGGCTACACCTTC

D: -
J: TRBJ1-2
V: TRBV30
size: few
CDR3: CAWSDRSTSVGYTF
DNA: TGTGCCTGGAGTGACAGGTCCACATCGGTTGGCTACACCTTC

D: -
J: TRBJ1-6
V: TRBV30
size: -
CDR3: CAWSVFGRGADNSPLHF
DNA: TGTGCCTGGAGTGTATTTGGTAGGGGCGCCGATAATTCACCCCTCCACTTT

D: TRBD1
J: TRBJ1-3
V: TRBV30
size: -
CDR3: CAWTTGAGNTIYF
DNA: TGTGCCTGGACCACAGGGGCCGGAAACACCATATATTTT

D: -
J: TRBJ1-4
V: TRBV5-1
size: -
CDR3: CASSLEPSATNEKLFF
DNA: TGCGCCAGCAGCTTGGAGCCAAGTGCAACTAATGAAAAACTGTTTTTT

D: TRBD1
J: TRBJ2-7
V: TRBV30
size: -
CDR3: CAFSQGIDYEQYF
DNA: TGTGCCTTTTCACAGGGGATAGATTACGAGCAGTACTTC

D: -
J: TRBJ2-7
V: TRBV5-1
size: -
CDR3: CASSFYRDTPYEQYF
DNA: TGCGCCAGCAGCTTCTACCGGGACACACCCTACGAGCAGTACTTC

D: -
J: TRBJ1-1
V: TRBV7-2
size: -
CDR3: CASSFSRGGTEAFF
DNA: TGTGCCAGCAGCTTTAGCAGGGGTGGCACTGAAGCTTTCTTT

D: -
J: TRBJ1-2
V: TRBV30
size: -
CDR3: CAWSGSSYGYTF
DNA: TGTGCCTGGAGTGGGTCCAGCTATGGCTACACCTTC

D: TRBD2
J: TRBJ2-7
V: TRBV7-6
size: -
CDR3: CASSPGLANDEQYF
DNA: TGTGCCAGCAGCCCGGGACTAGCGAATGACGAGCAGTACTTC

D: TRBD2
J: TRBJ2-2
V: TRBV5-6
size: -
CDR3: CASSYSSGRAFVGELFF
DNA: TGTGCCAGCAGCTACTCTAGCGGGAGGGCCTTTGTCGGGGAGCTGTTTTTT

D: -
J: TRBJ1-2
V: TRBV18
size: -
CDR3: CASSPQGSEGYTF
DNA: TGTGCCAGCTCACCCCAGGGGTCGGAAGGCTACACCTTC

D: TRBD1
J: TRBJ2-1
V: TRBV10-3
size: -
CDR3: CATQGANNEQFF
DNA: TGTGCCACACAGGGGGCTAACAATGAGCAGTTCTTC

D: -
J: TRBJ1-1
V: TRBV7-2
size: -
CDR3: CASSLAYVDTEAFF
DNA: TGTGCCAGCAGCTTAGCCTACGTGGACACTGAAGCTTTCTTT

D: -
J: TRBJ1-3
V: TRBV7-9
size: once
CDR3: CASSPEQPKGNTIYF
DNA: TGTGCCAGCAGCCCCGAACAGCCGAAGGGAAACACCATATATTTT

D: -
J: TRBJ1-1
V: TRBV29-1
size: -
CDR3: CSYEEGPAFF
DNA: TGCAGCTATGAGGAGGGGCCAGCTTTCTTT

D: -
J: TRBJ2-2
V: TRBV3-1/TRBV3-2
size: -
CDR3: CASSKGTTITGELFF
DNA: TGTGCCAGCAGCAAAGGGACAACCATTACCGGGGAGCTGTTTTTT

D: -
J: TRBJ1-2
V: TRBV4-1
size: -
CDR3: CASSQGPNRANYGYTF
DNA: TGCGCCAGCAGCCAAGGACCCAACAGAGCTAACTATGGCTACACCTTC

D: TRBD1
J: TRBJ2-1
V: TRBV19
size: -
CDR3: CASSPRTGNNEQFF
DNA: TGTGCCAGTAGTCCCCGGACAGGTAACAATGAGCAGTTCTTC

D: TRBD1
J: TRBJ1-5
V: TRBV7-9
size: -
CDR3: CASSRDSDQPQHF
DNA: TGTGCCAGCAGCCGGGACAGCGATCAGCCCCAGCATTTT

D: -
J: TRBJ1-6
V: TRBV18
size: few
CDR3: CASSPPGGGDSPLHF
DNA: TGTGCCAGCTCACCACCGGGGGGGGGTGATTCACCCCTCCACTTT

D: TRBD1
J: TRBJ1-6
V: TRBV15
size: once
CDR3: CATSSPFTGQENSPLHF
DNA: TGTGCCACCAGCTCCCCATTTACGGGACAGGAGAATTCACCCCTCCACTTT

D: TRBD1
J: TRBJ1-2
V: TRBV27
size: -
CDR3: CASTLTGGTGFGYTF
DNA: TGTGCCAGCACCCTCACTGGTGGGACAGGATTTGGCTACACCTTC

D: -
J: TRBJ2-7
V: TRBV2
size: -
CDR3: CASSGERSSYEQYF
DNA: TGTGCCAGCAGTGGGGAGAGGTCCTCCTACGAGCAGTACTTC

D: -
J: TRBJ1-2
V: TRBV4-1
size: -
CDR3: CASSQDIRGGSANYGYTF
DNA: TGCGCCAGCAGCCAAGATATTCGGGGGGGTTCAGCTAACTATGGCTACACCTTC

D: TRBD1
J: TRBJ1-2
V: TRBV5-1
size: -
CDR3: CASSGDRGPGYTF
DNA: TGCGCCAGCAGCGGGGACAGGGGGCCTGGCTACACCTTC

D: -
J: TRBJ2-3
V: TRBV5-4
size: -
CDR3: CASSFRGTDTQYF
DNA: TGTGCCAGCAGCTTTCGCGGCACAGATACGCAGTATTTT

D: -
J: TRBJ2-3
V: TRBV2
size: -
CDR3: CASRGALSSTDTQYF
DNA: TGTGCCAGCAGGGGAGCGCTGAGTAGCACAGATACGCAGTATTTT

D: -
J: TRBJ1-1
V: TRBV5-1
size: -
CDR3: CASSLDRENTEAFF
DNA: TGCGCCAGCAGCTTGGACAGGGAGAACACTGAAGCTTTCTTT

D: TRBD1
J: TRBJ1-2
V: TRBV19
size: -
CDR3: CASSPPGTAYGYTF
DNA: TGTGCCAGTAGTCCCCCGGGGACAGCCTATGGCTACACCTTC

D: TRBD1
J: TRBJ2-3
V: TRBV28
size: -
CDR3: CASSLRQGNADTQYF
DNA: TGTGCCAGCAGTTTAAGACAGGGTAACGCAGATACGCAGTATTTT

D: TRBD2
J: TRBJ2-2
V: TRBV27
size: -
CDR3: CASSLSFGTSGRRNTGELFF
DNA: TGTGCCAGCAGTTTATCTTTTGGGACTAGCGGGAGACGGAACACCGGGGAGCTGTTTTTT

D: TRBD2
J: TRBJ2-7
V: TRBV5-1
size: -
CDR3: CASSFTSGAEQYF
DNA: TGCGCCAGCAGCTTTACTAGCGGGGCCGAGCAGTACTTC

D: -
J: TRBJ2-7
V: TRBV9
size: -
CDR3: CASSLRLQGSEQYF
DNA: TGTGCCAGCAGCCTGAGACTCCAGGGCTCCGAGCAGTACTTC

D: TRBD1
J: TRBJ2-7
V: TRBV19
size: -
CDR3: CASRQTGGSYEQYF
DNA: TGTGCCAGTAGGCAGACAGGGGGCTCCTACGAGCAGTACTTC

D: -
J: TRBJ1-2
V: TRBV5-1
size: few
CDR3: CASSLEGMGQYGYTF
DNA: TGCGCCAGCAGCTTGGAGGGGATGGGGCAGTATGGCTACACCTTC

D: -
J: TRBJ2-7
V: TRBV7-9
size: -
CDR3: CASSFGGTYEQYF
DNA: TGTGCCAGCAGCTTTGGAGGGACCTACGAGCAGTACTTC

D: -
J: TRBJ2-3
V: TRBV21-1
size: once
CDR3: CAGVGQTDTQYF
DNA: TGTGCCGGCGTCGGACAGACAGATACGCAGTATTTT

D: TRBD1
J: TRBJ2-7
V: TRBV9
size: -
CDR3: CASSPDRGRSYEQYF
DNA: TGTGCCAGCAGCCCCGACAGGGGACGGAGTTACGAGCAGTACTTC

D: TRBD2
J: TRBJ2-1
V: TRBV10-3
size: -
CDR3: CAISEFGLAGGSNEQFF
DNA: TGTGCCATCAGTGAATTTGGACTAGCGGGAGGAAGCAATGAGCAGTTCTTC

D: -
J: TRBJ2-5
V: TRBV18
size: -
CDR3: CASSLRQGSSQETQYF
DNA: TGTGCCAGCTCACTAAGGCAGGGGAGTAGCCAAGAGACCCAGTACTTC

D: -
J: TRBJ1-6
V: TRBV27
size: few
CDR3: CASGHAGIFLPYNSPLHF
DNA: TGTGCCAGCGGACATGCAGGGATCTTTTTGCCCTATAATTCACCCCTCCACTTT

D: -
J: TRBJ1-1
V: TRBV10-3
size: -
CDR3: CAISDGGDEAFF
DNA: TGTGCCATCAGTGACGGGGGGGATGAAGCTTTCTTT

D: -
J: TRBJ1-1
V: TRBV2
size: -
CDR3: CASRRSHNTEAFF
DNA: TGTGCCAGCAGGAGGTCTCATAACACTGAAGCTTTCTTT

D: -
J: TRBJ2-3
V: TRBV7-2
size: -
CDR3: CASSLEDSSWGTDTQYF
DNA: TGTGCCAGCAGCTTAGAAGACAGCTCGTGGGGCACAGATACGCAGTATTTT

D: -
J: TRBJ2-7
V: TRBV6-5
size: -
CDR3: CASSILASSTYEQYF
DNA: TGTGCCAGCAGTATACTAGCTTCGAGCACCTACGAGCAGTACTTC

D: TRBD2
J: TRBJ2-1
V: TRBV4-1
size: -
CDR3: CASSQDPGLGYNEQFF
DNA: TGCGCCAGCAGCCAAGACCCGGGACTAGGGTACAATGAGCAGTTCTTC

D: TRBD1
J: TRBJ1-1
V: TRBV7-9
size: -
CDR3: CASSLGTGQKIEAFF
DNA: TGTGCCAGCAGCTTAGGCACGGGACAGAAAATTGAAGCTTTCTTT

D: TRBD1
J: TRBJ1-6
V: TRBV25-1
size: -
CDR3: CASRGTGENSPLHF
DNA: TGTGCCAGCAGGGGGACAGGGGAAAATTCACCCCTCCACTTT

D: TRBD2
J: TRBJ2-1
V: TRBV7-9
size: -
CDR3: CASSPTSGSFRGSYNEQFF
DNA: TGTGCCAGCAGCCCGACTAGCGGGAGCTTTCGAGGGTCCTACAATGAGCAGTTCTTC

D: -
J: TRBJ1-6
V: TRBV11-3
size: -
CDR3: CASSVGQPDSPLHF
DNA: TGTGCCAGCAGCGTCGGACAGCCTGATTCACCCCTCCACTTT

D: -
J: TRBJ2-7
V: TRBV12-5
size: -
CDR3: CASGLETVISEQYF
DNA: TGTGCTAGTGGTTTGGAGACAGTAATTAGCGAGCAGTACTTC

D: -
J: TRBJ2-2
V: TRBV7-3
size: -
CDR3: CASSPQGNTGELFF
DNA: TGTGCCAGCAGCCCGCAGGGAAACACCGGGGAGCTGTTTTTT

D: -
J: TRBJ1-6
V: TRBV5-1
size: -
CDR3: CASSFSNSPLHF
DNA: TGCGCCAGCAGCTTCAGTAATTCACCCCTCCACTTT

D: TRBD2
J: TRBJ2-3
V: TRBV7-3
size: -
CDR3: CASSHRTSGKTDTQYF
DNA: TGTGCCAGCAGCCATCGGACTAGCGGGAAAACAGATACGCAGTATTTT

D: TRBD2
J: TRBJ2-7
V: TRBV7-2
size: few
CDR3: CASSTGRTSGRRDF
DNA: TGTGCCAGCAGCACCGGTAGGACTAGCGGGAGGCGGGACTTC

D: TRBD1
J: TRBJ2-7
V: TRBV11-2
size: -
CDR3: CASSSTGHEQYF
DNA: TGTGCCAGCAGCTCGACAGGGCACGAGCAGTACTTC